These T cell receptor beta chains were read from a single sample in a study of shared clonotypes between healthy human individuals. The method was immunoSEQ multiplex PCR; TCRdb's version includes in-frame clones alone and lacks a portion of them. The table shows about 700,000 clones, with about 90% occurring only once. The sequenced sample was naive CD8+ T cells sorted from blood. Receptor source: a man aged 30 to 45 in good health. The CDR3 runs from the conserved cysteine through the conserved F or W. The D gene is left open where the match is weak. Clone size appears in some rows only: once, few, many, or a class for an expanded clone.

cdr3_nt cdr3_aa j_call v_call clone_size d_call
TGTGCCAGCAGCCGGACTAGCGGGAGCATCTACGAGCAGTACTTC CASSRTSGSIYEQYF TRBJ2-7 TRBV7-9 few TRBD2
TGTGCCAGCAGTTTGGGGACAGGGGTCACCGGGGAGCTGTTTTTT CASSLGTGVTGELFF TRBJ2-2 TRBV28 NA TRBD1
TGTGCCAGCAGCCCAGTTGAGGGAGCCTACAATGAGCAGTTCTTC CASSPVEGAYNEQFF TRBJ2-1 TRBV9 NA NA
TGTGCCAGCAGTGACTTGACAGCATCGAACACCGGGGAGCTGTTTTTT CASSDLTASNTGELFF TRBJ2-2 TRBV6-1 NA NA
TGTGCCAGTAGTTCCCGGGAGGGTAGCACAGATACGCAGTATTTT CASSSREGSTDTQYF TRBJ2-3 TRBV19 NA TRBD2
TGCGCCAGCAGCTTGGAGACTAGCGGGAGCGGTTACAATGAGCAGTTCTTC CASSLETSGSGYNEQFF TRBJ2-1 TRBV5-1 NA TRBD2
TGTGCCAGTAGCCCGGGCCTCAGGCTGAACACTGAAGCTTTCTTT CASSPGLRLNTEAFF TRBJ1-1 TRBV19 NA NA
TGTGCTAGCAGCTTAGCCGTGGGAGACAATGAGCAGTTCTTC CASSLAVGDNEQFF TRBJ2-1 TRBV7-7 NA NA
TGTGCCAGCTCCCGGGATACAGTTTTAGATGAGCAGTTCTTC CASSRDTVLDEQFF TRBJ2-1 TRBV9 NA NA
TGTGCCAGCAGTTTATCGCGGACAAAGGGCGAGCAGTACTTC CASSLSRTKGEQYF TRBJ2-7 TRBV27 few NA
TGTGCCAGCAGCCCGAGTTTCGATAACGAGCAGTTCTTC CASSPSFDNEQFF TRBJ2-1 TRBV7-9 NA NA
TGTGCCAGCAGTTTTTCGGGGACCGACTCTGGAAACACCATATATTTT CASSFSGTDSGNTIYF TRBJ1-3 TRBV27 NA NA
TGTGCCAGCAGCACACCCGGACTCCCCGAGGGAAATGAGCAGTTCTTC CASSTPGLPEGNEQFF TRBJ2-1 TRBV7-9 once NA
TGTGCCAGTAGTACCCCCCTACTAGCGGGAGGGACCGACTCCTACAATGAGCAGTTCTTC CASSTPLLAGGTDSYNEQFF TRBJ2-1 TRBV19 NA TRBD2
TGTGCCAGCAGCCAGGGGGCAGGCAATCAGCCCCAGCATTTT CASSQGAGNQPQHF TRBJ1-5 TRBV6-5 NA TRBD1
TGTGCCAGCAGCTCTAGGTCTTCAAGCTCCTACAATGAGCAGTTCTTC CASSSRSSSSYNEQFF TRBJ2-1 TRBV7-3 few NA
TGTGCCAGCAGCTCCCAGGACGGCCGCACAGATACGCAGTATTTT CASSSQDGRTDTQYF TRBJ2-3 TRBV7-2 NA NA
TGTGCCAGCAGTTACGGGCTAGCGGGAGGAGATACGCAGTATTTT CASSYGLAGGDTQYF TRBJ2-3 TRBV6-5 once TRBD2
TGTGCCATCAGTGAGTCTAGGACAGATACGCAGTATTTT CAISESRTDTQYF TRBJ2-3 TRBV10-3 NA NA
TGTGCCAGCAGCTTCATATTCAATGAGCAGTTCTTC CASSFIFNEQFF TRBJ2-1 TRBV5-5 NA NA
TGCGCCAGCAGTAAAGCTCGCGAGCAGTACTTC CASSKAREQYF TRBJ2-7 TRBV10-2 NA NA